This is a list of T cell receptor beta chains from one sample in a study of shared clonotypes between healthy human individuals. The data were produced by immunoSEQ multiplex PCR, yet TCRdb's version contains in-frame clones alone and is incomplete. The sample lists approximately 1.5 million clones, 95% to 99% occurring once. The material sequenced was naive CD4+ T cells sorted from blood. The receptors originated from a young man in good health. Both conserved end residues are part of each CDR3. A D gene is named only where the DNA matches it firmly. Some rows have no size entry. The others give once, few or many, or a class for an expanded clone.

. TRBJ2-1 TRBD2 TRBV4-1 CASSPPAGTSGMNEQFF TGCGCCAGCAGCCCACCGGCCGGGACTAGCGGGATGAATGAGCAGTTCTTC
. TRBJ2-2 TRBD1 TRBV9 CASSGPGGAGGELFF TGTGCCAGCAGCGGTCCAGGGGGCGCCGGCGGGGAGCTGTTTTTT
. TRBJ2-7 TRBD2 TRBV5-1 CASSLALAGAYEQYF TGCGCCAGCAGCTTGGCCCTAGCGGGAGCCTACGAGCAGTACTTC
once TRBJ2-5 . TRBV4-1 CASSQEGASLQTQYF TGCGCCAGCAGCCAAGAGGGCGCTTCCCTCCAGACCCAGTACTTC
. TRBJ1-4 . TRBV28 CASSYLGEKLFF TGTGCCAGCAGTTATCTCGGGGAAAAACTGTTTTTT
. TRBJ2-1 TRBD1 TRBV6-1 CASSEAGQGLYNEQFF TGTGCCAGCAGTGAAGCGGGACAGGGATTATACAATGAGCAGTTCTTC
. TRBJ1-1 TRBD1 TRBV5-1 CASSRIGQAFTEAFF TGCGCCAGCAGCCGAATAGGACAGGCTTTCACTGAAGCTTTCTTT
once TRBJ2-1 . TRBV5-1 CASSLVSGELNEQFF TGCGCCAGCAGCTTGGTGTCGGGAGAGTTGAATGAGCAGTTCTTC
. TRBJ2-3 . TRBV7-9 CASSTGRTSTDTQYF TGTGCCAGCAGTACAGGACGTACGAGCACAGATACGCAGTATTTT
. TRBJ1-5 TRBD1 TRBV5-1 CASSLDRGSQPQHF TGCGCCAGCAGCTTGGACAGGGGAAGTCAGCCCCAGCATTTT
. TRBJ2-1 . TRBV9 CASSVASLSGEQFF TGTGCCAGCAGCGTAGCGTCCCTTAGTGGTGAGCAGTTCTTC
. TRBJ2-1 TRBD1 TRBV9 CASNRDRNPPMDEQFF TGTGCCAGCAACCGGGACAGGAACCCCCCTATGGATGAGCAGTTCTTC
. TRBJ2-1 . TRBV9 CASSVVGKRDNEQFF TGTGCCAGCAGCGTAGTGGGCAAGCGCGACAATGAGCAGTTCTTC
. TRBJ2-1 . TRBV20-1 CSAEDNEQFF TGCAGTGCCGAGGACAATGAGCAGTTCTTC
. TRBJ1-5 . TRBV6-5 CASRTGTDQPQHF TGTGCCAGCAGGACCGGGACCGATCAGCCCCAGCATTTT
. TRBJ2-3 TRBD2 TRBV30 CAWTTSGSADTQYF TGTGCCTGGACCACTAGCGGGAGCGCAGATACGCAGTATTTT
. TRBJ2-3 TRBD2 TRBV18 CATTTSGRGDTQYF TGTGCCACCACAACTAGCGGGAGAGGGGATACGCAGTATTTT
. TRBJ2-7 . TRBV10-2 CASSESPGFEQYF TGCGCCAGCAGTGAGTCCCCAGGGTTTGAGCAGTACTTC
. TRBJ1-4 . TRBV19 CASSIALTNEKLFF TGTGCCAGTAGTATTGCCTTAACTAATGAAAAACTGTTTTTT
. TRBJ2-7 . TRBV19 CASSIIGLSSEQYF TGTGCCAGTAGTATAATCGGGCTGTCAAGTGAGCAGTACTTC
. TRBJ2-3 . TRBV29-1 CSVYRDMLMDTQYF TGCAGCGTCTACCGGGACATGCTGATGGATACGCAGTATTTT
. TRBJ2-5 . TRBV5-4 CASSLGIKTDDQETQYF TGTGCCAGCAGCTTGGGGATCAAGACAGATGATCAAGAGACCCAGTACTTC
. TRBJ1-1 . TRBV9 CASSVDGNTEAFF TGTGCCAGCAGCGTAGATGGGAACACTGAAGCTTTCTTT
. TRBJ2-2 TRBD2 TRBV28 CASSLIAGGSTGELFF TGTGCCAGCAGCTTAATAGCGGGAGGTAGCACCGGGGAGCTGTTTTTT
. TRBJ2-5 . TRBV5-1 CASSLTVKETQYF TGCGCCAGCAGCTTGACGGTGAAAGAGACCCAGTACTTC
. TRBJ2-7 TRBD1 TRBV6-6 CASSYSTGGSVAEQYF TGTGCCAGCAGTTACTCGACAGGGGGCAGTGTAGCCGAGCAGTACTTC
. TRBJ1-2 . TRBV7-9 CATQGGGGYTF TGTGCCACCCAGGGAGGTGGGGGCTACACCTTC
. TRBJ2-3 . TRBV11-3 CASSLGDTQYF TGTGCCAGCAGCTTAGGAGATACGCAGTATTTT
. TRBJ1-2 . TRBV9 CASSVGSGPANYGYTF TGTGCCAGCAGCGTAGGTTCGGGCCCCGCTAACTATGGCTACACCTTC
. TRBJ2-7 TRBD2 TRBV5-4 CASSRLGGEQYF TGTGCCAGCAGCCGCTTGGGAGGGGAGCAGTACTTC
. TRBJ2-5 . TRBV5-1 CASGLASETQYF TGCGCCAGCGGTCTGGCCTCAGAGACCCAGTACTTC
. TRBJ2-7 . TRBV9 CASSPGFPYEQYF TGTGCCAGCAGCCCGGGCTTCCCATACGAGCAGTACTTC
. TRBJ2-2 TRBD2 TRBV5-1 CASSLTSGRANTGELFF TGCGCCAGCAGCTTGACTAGCGGGAGGGCGAACACCGGGGAGCTGTTTTTT
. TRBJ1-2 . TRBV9 CASSVTSGTDRYTF TGTGCCAGCAGCGTAACCTCAGGGACCGATCGCTACACCTTC
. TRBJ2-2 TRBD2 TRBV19 CASSILGLATKNTGELFF TGTGCCAGTAGTATACTGGGACTAGCGACTAAGAACACCGGGGAGCTGTTTTTT
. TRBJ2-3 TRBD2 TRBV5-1 CASQTAPSGHTQYF TGCGCCAGCCAAACCGCCCCTAGCGGCCATACGCAGTATTTT
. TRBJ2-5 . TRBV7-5 CASRRSGTSGRARETQYF TGTGCCAGCCGACGTTCCGGGACTAGCGGGAGGGCACGAGAGACCCAGTACTTC
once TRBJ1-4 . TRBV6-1 CASSEGWVIVGEKLFF TGTGCCAGCAGTGAGGGTTGGGTAATCGTCGGTGAAAAACTGTTTTTT
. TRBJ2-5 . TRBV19 CASSAYRDGKETQYF TGTGCCAGTAGTGCCTACCGGGACGGCAAAGAGACCCAGTACTTC
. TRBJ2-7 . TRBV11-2 CASSLDLGEQYF TGTGCCAGCAGCTTAGATTTGGGCGAGCAGTACTTC
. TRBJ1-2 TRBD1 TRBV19 CASRLRDRENYGYTF TGTGCCAGTAGACTTCGGGACAGAGAGAACTATGGCTACACCTTC
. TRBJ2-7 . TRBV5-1 CASSLGAGIEQYF TGCGCCAGCAGCTTGGGGGCAGGGATCGAGCAGTACTTC
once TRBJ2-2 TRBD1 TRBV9 CASSPFGQGATGELFF TGTGCCAGCAGCCCATTCGGACAGGGTGCCACCGGGGAGCTGTTTTTT
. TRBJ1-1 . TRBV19 CASSSPGGSNTEAFF TGTGCCAGTAGTTCCCCCGGGGGCTCGAACACTGAAGCTTTCTTT
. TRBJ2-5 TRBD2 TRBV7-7 CASSLAHGGEETQYF TGTGCCAGCAGCTTAGCCCACGGGGGGGAAGAGACCCAGTACTTC
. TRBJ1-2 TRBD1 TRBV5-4 CASSPRQGRYGYTF TGTGCCAGCAGCCCAAGACAGGGTCGGTATGGCTACACCTTC
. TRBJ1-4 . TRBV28 CASTDRADNEKLFF TGTGCCAGCACCGACCGGGCCGACAATGAAAAACTGTTTTTT
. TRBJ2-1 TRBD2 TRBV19 CASGTSGTYNEQFF TGTGCCAGCGGGACTAGCGGGACTTACAATGAGCAGTTCTTC
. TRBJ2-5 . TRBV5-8 CASSPPGIQETQYF TGTGCCAGCAGTCCGCCGGGAATACAAGAGACCCAGTACTTC
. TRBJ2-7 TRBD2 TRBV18 CASSPIRGSIYEQYF TGTGCCAGCTCACCAATCCGCGGGAGCATCTACGAGCAGTACTTC
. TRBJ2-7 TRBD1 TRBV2 CASSERQGGEQYF TGTGCCAGCAGTGAACGACAGGGTGGCGAGCAGTACTTC
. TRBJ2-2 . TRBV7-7 CASSSLGVSPGELFF TGTGCCAGCAGCTCCCTCGGTGTCTCGCCCGGGGAGCTGTTTTTT
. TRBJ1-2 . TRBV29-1 CSVSQGPDGGYGYTF TGCAGCGTTTCCCAGGGCCCCGACGGGGGCTATGGCTACACCTTC
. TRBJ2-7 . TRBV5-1 CASSFGGSYEQYF TGCGCCAGCAGCTTTGGGGGGTCCTACGAGCAGTACTTC